These 11 T cell receptor beta chains originate from one sample sequenced in a study of blood T cells in healthy people across ages. A second PCR, run for about 7 to 11 cycles, used a sample-barcoded 5' primer plus a J-beta primer mix. Using its own MiXCR run on the 5' RACE reads, TCRdb lists one record per CDR3 protein. The sample shows about 970,000 distinct CDR3 sequences, about 51% of them seen only once. Material for sequencing was blood. All receptors derive from a woman aged 55-69 years in good health.

This rearrangement joins TRBV11-2 to TRBJ2-4, with 7 bases fitting TRBD1. There are 14 residues in the CDR3. Looked up from germline, CDR1 is SGHAT and CDR2 is FQNNGV. V lost 2 bases to trimming and J lost 9 bases; unmatched junction nucleotides: 7. The CDR3 loop is CASSLRGQGGIQYF. CDR3 DNA sequence: TGTGCCAGCAGCTTAAGGGGGCAGGGCGGCATTCAGTACTTC. Full variable domain (remainder filled in from reference TRBV11-2 and TRBJ2-4): EAGVAQSPRYKIIEKRQSVAFWCNPISGHATLYWYQQILGQGPKLLIQFQNNGVVDDSQLPKDRFSAERLKGVDSTLKIQPAKLEDSAVYLCASSLRGQGGIQYFGAGTRLSVL.

The chain joins TRBV6-1 to TRBJ2-1; D is perhaps TRBD1 or TRBD2 (5 bases each). CDR3 length: 13 amino acids. Between the trimmed V and J ends, which lost 6 bases and 5 bases, there was a span of 11 bases. CDR1 is MNHNS and CDR2 is SASEGT in the germline V gene. The CDR3 loop reads CASRGDLNNEQFF. The CDR3 DNA is TGTGCCAGCAGGGGGGACCTGAACAATGAGCAGTTCTTC.

The chain carries TRBV6-1 and TRBJ2-1; 9 bases align to TRBD2. CDR1 and CDR2 (germline): MNHNS, SASEGT. The CDR3 is made up of 15 amino acids. V lost 6 bases and J lost 3; bases outside the gene matches: 6. The CDR3 loop is CASSVLAGFYNEQFF. CDR3 bases: TGTGCCAGCAGCGTACTAGCGGGTTTCTACAATGAGCAGTTCTTC.

Ten or more counts support this clonotype. The genes are TRBV5-1 and TRBJ2-7; D might be TRBD1 or TRBD2, each matching 5 bases. Germline V gives CDR1 SGHRS, CDR2 YFSETQ. This CDR3 is built from 14 residues. Trimming pared 1 base from V and 4 bases from J, leaving 12 bases between. The CDR3 loop is CASSLRDGKYEQYF. Here the CDR3 DNA reads TGCGCCAGCAGCTTGAGGGACGGAAAATACGAGCAGTACTTC.

The chain combines TRBV4-3 with TRBJ2-3; 8 bases map to TRBD1. The end of the DNA fits TRBJ1-4 better, so the J call may be wrong. CDR3 length equals 19 residues. CDR1 and CDR2 (germline): LGHNA, YSLEER. The CDR3: CASSQDVPGGGIIGEKLFF. CDR3 nucleotide sequence: TGCGCCAGCAGCCAAGACGTTCCAGGGGGCGGCATTATTGGTGAAAAACTGTTTTTT.

The chain is built from TRBV2 and TRBJ2-1, with D perhaps matching TRBD2 (6 bases). Germline CDR1 is SNHLY and CDR2 is FYNNEI. The CDR3 runs to 14 residues. V lost 9 bases, J lost 3 bases, and 15 bases lay in between. Written as DNA, the CDR3 is TGTGCCAGTATTAGCGGCAGGCTCTACAATGAGCAGTTCTTC. Translating it yields CASISGRLYNEQFF.

The genes are TRBV27 and TRBJ2-7; 12 bases match TRBD2. The germline CDR1 and CDR2 sequences are MNHEY and SMNVEV (reference sequence). The CDR3 extends over 15 amino acids. After removal of 6 bases from V and 0 bases from J, the junction contained 3 bases not matched to a gene. CDR3 region: CASSTSGGPSYEQYF. The CDR3 DNA reads as TGTGCCAGCAGCACTAGCGGGGGGCCCTCCTACGAGCAGTACTTC.

J is TRBJ2-7 and V is TRBV10-3; no reliable D call. The CDR3 length is 12 residues. V lost 5 bases to trimming and J lost 1 base, with 6 bases between them. Germline values: CDR1 ENHRY, CDR2 SYGVKD. CDR3 DNA: TGTGCCATCAGTCCGAATTCCTACGAGCAGTACTTC. It specifies CAISPNSYEQYF.

This clonotype appeared a few times. The V and J genes are TRBV13 and TRBJ2-3; D is uncertain. Germline V gene sequence: CDR1 PRHDT, CDR2 FYEKMQ (reference sequence). The length of the CDR3 is 13 residues. The V and J ends lost 2 bases and 4 bases respectively, with 7 bases between them. The CDR3 spells CASSLIAPDTQYF. For the CDR3, the DNA is TGTGCCAGCAGCTTAATCGCCCCAGATACGCAGTATTTT. The complete variable domain, with remaining parts taken from reference TRBV13 and TRBJ2-3, reads AAGVIQSPRHLIKEKRETATLKCYPIPRHDTVYWYQQGPGQDPQFLISFYEKMQSDKGSIPDRFSAQQFSDYHSELNMSSLELGDSALYFCASSLIAPDTQYFGPGTRLTVL.

The chain has TRBV7-6 and TRBJ2-7, with a weak D call TRBD2 (6 bases). The V gene lost 0 bases and the J gene lost 2 bases, with 14 bases spanning the gap. This CDR3 is built from 16 residues. Germline V gene sequence: CDR1 SGHVS, CDR2 FNYEAQ. The CDR3 bases are TGTGCCAGCAGCTTAGCATCGGGGGAGGTTACCTACGAGCAGTACTTC. Protein product: CASSLASGEVTYEQYF.

This clonotype was seen only a few times. The chain couples TRBV27 to TRBJ1-6, with 9 bases matching TRBD1. Germline values: CDR1 MNHEY, CDR2 SMNVEV (reference sequence). V trimming: 5 bases; J trimming: 14 bases; junction bases outside the gene matches: 10. This CDR3 has 14 residues. CDR3 region: CASSVGTGIVTLHF. CDR3 nucleotides: TGTGCCAGCAGTGTGGGGACAGGGATAGTAACCCTCCACTTT.